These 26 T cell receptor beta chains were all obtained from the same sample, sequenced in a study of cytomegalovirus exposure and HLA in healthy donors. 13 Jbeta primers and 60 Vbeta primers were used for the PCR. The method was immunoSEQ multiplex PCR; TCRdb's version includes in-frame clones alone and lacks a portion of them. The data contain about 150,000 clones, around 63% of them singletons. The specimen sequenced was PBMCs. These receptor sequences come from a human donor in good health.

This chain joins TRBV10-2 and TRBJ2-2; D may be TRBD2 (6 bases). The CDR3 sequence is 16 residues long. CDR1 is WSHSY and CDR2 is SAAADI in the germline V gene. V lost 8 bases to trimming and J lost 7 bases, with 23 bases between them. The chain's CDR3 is CASLFRRELRGGELFF. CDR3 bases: TGCGCCAGCTTGTTTAGACGGGAGCTACGGGGCGGGGAGCTGTTTTTT.

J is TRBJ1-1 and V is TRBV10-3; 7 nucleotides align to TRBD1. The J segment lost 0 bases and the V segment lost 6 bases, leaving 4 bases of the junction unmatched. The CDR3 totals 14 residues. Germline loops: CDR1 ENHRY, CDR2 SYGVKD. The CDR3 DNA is TGTGCCATCAGAACAGGGGCCATGAACACTGAAGCTTTCTTT. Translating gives CAIRTGAMNTEAFF.

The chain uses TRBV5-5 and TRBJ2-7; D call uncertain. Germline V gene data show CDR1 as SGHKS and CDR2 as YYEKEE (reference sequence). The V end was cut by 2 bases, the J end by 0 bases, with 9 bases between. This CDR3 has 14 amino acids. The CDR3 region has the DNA TGTGCCAGCAGCTTCGACGGGTCCTCCTACGAGCAGTACTTC. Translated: CASSFDGSSYEQYF.

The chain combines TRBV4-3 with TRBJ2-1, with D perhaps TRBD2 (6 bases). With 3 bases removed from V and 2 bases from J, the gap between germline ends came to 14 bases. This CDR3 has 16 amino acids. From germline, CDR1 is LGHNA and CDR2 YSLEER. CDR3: CASSHFAGTAYNEQFF. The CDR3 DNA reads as TGCGCCAGCAGCCACTTCGCCGGGACTGCCTACAATGAGCAGTTCTTC.

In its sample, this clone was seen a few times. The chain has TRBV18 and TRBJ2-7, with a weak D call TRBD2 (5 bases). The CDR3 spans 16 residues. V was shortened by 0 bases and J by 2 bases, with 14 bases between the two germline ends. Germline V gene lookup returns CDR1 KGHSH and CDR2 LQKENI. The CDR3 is CASSPPRTGITYEQYF. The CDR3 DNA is TGTGCCAGCTCACCACCACGGACGGGAATTACCTACGAGCAGTACTTC. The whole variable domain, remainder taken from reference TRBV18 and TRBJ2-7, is NAGVMQNPRHLVRRRGQEARLRCSPMKGHSHVYWYRQLPEEGLKFMVYLQKENIIDESGMPKERFSAEFPKEGPSILRIQQVVRGDSAAYFCASSPPRTGITYEQYFGPGTRLTVT.

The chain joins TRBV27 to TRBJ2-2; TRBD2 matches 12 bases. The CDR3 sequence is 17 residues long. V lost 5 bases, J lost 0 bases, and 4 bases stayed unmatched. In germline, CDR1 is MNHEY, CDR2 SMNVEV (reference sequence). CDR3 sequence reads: CASSPRTSGTNTGELFF. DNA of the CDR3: TGTGCCAGCAGTCCAAGGACTAGCGGGACGAACACCGGGGAGCTGTTTTTT.

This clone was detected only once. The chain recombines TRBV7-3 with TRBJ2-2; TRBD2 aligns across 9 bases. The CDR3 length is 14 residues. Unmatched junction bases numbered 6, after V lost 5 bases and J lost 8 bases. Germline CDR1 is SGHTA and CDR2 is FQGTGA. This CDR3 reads CASSQGLAAGELFF. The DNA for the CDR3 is TGTGCCAGCAGCCAGGGACTAGCAGCTGGGGAGCTGTTTTTT.

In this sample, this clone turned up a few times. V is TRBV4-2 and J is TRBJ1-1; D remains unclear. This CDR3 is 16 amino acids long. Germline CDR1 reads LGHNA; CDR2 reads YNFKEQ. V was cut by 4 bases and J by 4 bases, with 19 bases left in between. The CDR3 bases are TGTGCCAGCAGCCCTGAGGGAGTGAGTTTGGGCACTGAAGCTTTCTTT. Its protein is CASSPEGVSLGTEAFF.

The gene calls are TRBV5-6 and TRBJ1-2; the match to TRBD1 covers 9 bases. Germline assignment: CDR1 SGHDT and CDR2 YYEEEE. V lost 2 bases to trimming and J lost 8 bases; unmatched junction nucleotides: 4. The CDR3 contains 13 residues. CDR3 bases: TGTGCCAGCAGCTTAACAGGGGGCAACGGCTACACCTTC. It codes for CASSLTGGNGYTF.

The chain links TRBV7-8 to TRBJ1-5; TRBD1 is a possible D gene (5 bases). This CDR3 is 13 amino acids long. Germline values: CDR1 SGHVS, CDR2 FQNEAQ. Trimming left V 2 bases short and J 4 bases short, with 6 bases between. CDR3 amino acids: CASSLQGNQPQHF. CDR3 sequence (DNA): TGTGCCAGCAGCTTACAGGGTAATCAGCCCCAGCATTTT.

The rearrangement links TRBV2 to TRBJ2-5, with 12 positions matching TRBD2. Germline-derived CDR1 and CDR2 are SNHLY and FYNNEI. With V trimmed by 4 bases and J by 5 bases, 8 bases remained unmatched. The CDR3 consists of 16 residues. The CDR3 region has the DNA TGTGCCAGCAGTGGCCTAGCGGGAGGGCGCGGCGAGACCCAGTACTTC. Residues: CASSGLAGGRGETQYF.

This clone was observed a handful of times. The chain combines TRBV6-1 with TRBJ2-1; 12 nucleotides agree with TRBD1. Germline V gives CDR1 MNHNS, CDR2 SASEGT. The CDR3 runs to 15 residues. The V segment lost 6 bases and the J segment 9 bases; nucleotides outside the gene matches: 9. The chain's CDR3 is CASSPGTGGNGEQFF. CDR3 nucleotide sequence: TGTGCCAGCAGCCCTGGGACAGGGGGCAACGGTGAGCAGTTCTTC.

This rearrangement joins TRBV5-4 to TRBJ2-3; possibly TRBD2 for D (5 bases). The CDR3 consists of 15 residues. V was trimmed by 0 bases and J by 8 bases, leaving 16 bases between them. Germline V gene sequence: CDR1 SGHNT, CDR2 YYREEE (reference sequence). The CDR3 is CASSLGSGGLVTQYF. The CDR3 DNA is TGTGCCAGCAGCTTGGGAAGCGGTGGGCTTGTTACGCAGTATTTT.

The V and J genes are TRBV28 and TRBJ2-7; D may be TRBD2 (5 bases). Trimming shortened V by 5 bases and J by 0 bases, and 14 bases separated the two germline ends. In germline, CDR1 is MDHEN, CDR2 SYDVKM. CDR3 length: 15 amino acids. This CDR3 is CASSPQGGVSYEQYF. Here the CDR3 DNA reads TGTGCCAGCAGTCCTCAAGGAGGAGTCTCCTACGAGCAGTACTTC.

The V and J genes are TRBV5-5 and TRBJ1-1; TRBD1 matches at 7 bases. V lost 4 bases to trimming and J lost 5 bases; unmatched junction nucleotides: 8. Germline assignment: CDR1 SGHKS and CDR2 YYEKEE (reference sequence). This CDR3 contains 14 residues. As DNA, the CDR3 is TGTGCCAGCAGCCTGAGCAGGGGGGCGACTGAAGCTTTCTTT. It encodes CASSLSRGATEAFF.

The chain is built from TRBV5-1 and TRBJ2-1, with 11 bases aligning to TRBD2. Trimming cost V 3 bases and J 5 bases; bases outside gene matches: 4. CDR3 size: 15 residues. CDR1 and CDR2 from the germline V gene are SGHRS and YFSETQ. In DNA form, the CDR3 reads TGCGCCAGCAGCTCGCTAGCGGGAGGTAACAATGAGCAGTTCTTC. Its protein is CASSSLAGGNNEQFF.

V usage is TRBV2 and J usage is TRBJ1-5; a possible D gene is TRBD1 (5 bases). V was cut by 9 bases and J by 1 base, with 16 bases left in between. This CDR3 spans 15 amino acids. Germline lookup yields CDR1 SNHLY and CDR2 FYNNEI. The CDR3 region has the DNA TGTGCCAGAAGGGAAACACCAGGGAGCAATCAGCCCCAGCATTTT. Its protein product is CARRETPGSNQPQHF.

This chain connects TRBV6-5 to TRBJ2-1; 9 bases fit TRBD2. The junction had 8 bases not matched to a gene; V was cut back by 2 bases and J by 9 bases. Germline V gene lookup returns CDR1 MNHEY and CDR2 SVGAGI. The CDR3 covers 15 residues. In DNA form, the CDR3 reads TGTGCCAGCAGTTACGTTGCGGGAGGGCCCGGTGAGCAGTTCTTC. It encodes CASSYVAGGPGEQFF.

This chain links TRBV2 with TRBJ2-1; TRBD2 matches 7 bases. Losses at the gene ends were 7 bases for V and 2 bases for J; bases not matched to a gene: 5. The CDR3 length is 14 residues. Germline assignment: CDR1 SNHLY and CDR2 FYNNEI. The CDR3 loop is CASMEGGPYNEQFF. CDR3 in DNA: TGTGCCAGCATGGAGGGAGGGCCCTACAATGAGCAGTTCTTC.

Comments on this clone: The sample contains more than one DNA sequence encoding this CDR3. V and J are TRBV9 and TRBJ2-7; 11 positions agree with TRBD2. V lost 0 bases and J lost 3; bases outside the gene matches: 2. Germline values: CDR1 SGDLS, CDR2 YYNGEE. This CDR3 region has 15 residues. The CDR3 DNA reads TGTGCCAGCAGCGTAGACGGACTAGCGGGCTACGAGCAGTACTTC. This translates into CASSVDGLAGYEQYF.

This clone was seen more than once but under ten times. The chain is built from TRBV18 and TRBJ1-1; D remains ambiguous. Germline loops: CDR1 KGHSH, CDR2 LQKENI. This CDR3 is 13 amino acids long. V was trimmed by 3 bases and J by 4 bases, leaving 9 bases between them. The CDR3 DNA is TGTGCCAGCTCACCCTCCCCGGGCACTGAAGCTTTCTTT. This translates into CASSPSPGTEAFF.

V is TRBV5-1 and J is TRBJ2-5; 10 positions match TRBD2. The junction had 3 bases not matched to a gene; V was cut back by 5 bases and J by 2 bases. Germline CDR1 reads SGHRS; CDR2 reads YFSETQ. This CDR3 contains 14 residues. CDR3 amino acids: CASRLAGSQETQYF. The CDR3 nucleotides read TGCGCCAGCAGACTAGCGGGATCACAAGAGACCCAGTACTTC.

The CDR3 nucleotides are TGTGCCAGCAGTGAAACAGGGGTGGTCCAGCCCCAGCATTTT. Amino acids: CASSETGVVQPQHF. The V gene is TRBV6-1, the J gene TRBJ1-5, with TRBD1 matching over 7 bases. This CDR3 is built from 14 residues. In germline, CDR1 is MNHNS, CDR2 SASEGT. The junction had 5 bases not matched to a gene; V was cut back by 2 bases and J by 7 bases.

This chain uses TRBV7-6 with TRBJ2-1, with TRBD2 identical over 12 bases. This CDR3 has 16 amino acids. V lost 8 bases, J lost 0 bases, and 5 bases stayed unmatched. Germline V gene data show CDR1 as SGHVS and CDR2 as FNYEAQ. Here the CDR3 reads CASAVGLAGSYNEQFF. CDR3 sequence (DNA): TGTGCCAGCGCAGTGGGACTAGCGGGCTCCTACAATGAGCAGTTCTTC.

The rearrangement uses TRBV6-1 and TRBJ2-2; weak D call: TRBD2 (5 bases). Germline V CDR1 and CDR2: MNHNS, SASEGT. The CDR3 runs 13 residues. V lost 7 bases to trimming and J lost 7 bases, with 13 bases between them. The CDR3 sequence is CASTKGRVGELFF. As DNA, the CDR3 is TGTGCCAGCACAAAAGGGAGAGTCGGGGAGCTGTTTTTT.

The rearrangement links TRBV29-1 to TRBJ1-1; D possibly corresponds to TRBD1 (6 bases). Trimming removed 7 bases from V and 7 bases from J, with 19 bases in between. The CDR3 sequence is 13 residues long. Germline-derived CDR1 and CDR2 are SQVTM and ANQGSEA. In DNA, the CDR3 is TGCAGCGGTCTAGTTCAGGGGCGAGGTGAAGCTTTCTTT. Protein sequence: CSGLVQGRGEAFF. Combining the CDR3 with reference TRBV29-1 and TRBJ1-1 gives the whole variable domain SAVISQKPSRDICQRGTSLTIQCQVDSQVTMMFWYRQQPGQSLTLIATANQGSEATYESGFVIDKFPISRPNLTFSTLTVSNMSPEDSSIYLCSGLVQGRGEAFFGQGTRLTVV.